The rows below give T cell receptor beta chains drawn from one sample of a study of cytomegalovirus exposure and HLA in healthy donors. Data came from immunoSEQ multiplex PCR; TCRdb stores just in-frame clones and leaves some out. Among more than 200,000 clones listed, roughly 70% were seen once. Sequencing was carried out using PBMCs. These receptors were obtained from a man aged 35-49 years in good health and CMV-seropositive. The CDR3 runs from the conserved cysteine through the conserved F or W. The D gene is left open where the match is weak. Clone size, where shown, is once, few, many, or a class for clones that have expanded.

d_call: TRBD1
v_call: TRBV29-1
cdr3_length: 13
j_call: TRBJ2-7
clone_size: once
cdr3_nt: TGCACCGTAAGCAACAGGGGCGCAGGGGAGCAGTACTTC
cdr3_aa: CTVSNRGAGEQYF

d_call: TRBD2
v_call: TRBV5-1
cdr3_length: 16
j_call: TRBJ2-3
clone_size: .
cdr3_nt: TGCGCCAGCAGCGGGGGACTAGCGGGGGCTTCAGATACGCAGTATTTT
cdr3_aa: CASSGGLAGASDTQYF

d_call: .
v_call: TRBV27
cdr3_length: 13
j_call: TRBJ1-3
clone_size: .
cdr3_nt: TGTGCCAGCAGTTTATGGCAGGGAAACACCATATATTTT
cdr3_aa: CASSLWQGNTIYF

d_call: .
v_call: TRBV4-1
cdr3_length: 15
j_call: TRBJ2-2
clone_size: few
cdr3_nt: TGCGCCAGCAGCCCTCGCGAGGCGGGAACCGGGGAGCTGTTTTTT
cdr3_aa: CASSPREAGTGELFF

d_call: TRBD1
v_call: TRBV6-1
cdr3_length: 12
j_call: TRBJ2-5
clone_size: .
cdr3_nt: TGTGCTGCGACAGGGGGGGGAGAGACCCAGTACTTC
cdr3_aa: CAATGGGETQYF

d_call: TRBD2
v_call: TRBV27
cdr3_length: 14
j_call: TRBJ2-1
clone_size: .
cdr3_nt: TGTGCCAGCAGTCCCGGGGGGGGAAACAATGAGCAGTTCTTC
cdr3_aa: CASSPGGGNNEQFF

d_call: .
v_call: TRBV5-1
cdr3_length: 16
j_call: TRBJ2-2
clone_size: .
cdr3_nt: TGCGCCAGCAGCGTACGTCCCGGGACAACTACCGGGGAGCTGTTTTTT
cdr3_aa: CASSVRPGTTTGELFF

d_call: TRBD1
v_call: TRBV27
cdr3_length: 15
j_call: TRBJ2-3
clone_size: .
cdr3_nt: TGTGCCAGCAGGGTAGGGGGCGCGATGCCAGATACGCAGTATTTT
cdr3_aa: CASRVGGAMPDTQYF

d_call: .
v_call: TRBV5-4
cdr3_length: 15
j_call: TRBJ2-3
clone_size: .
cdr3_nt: TGTGCCAGCAGCTTCTCGGGGGGCCGCACAGATACGCAGTATTTT
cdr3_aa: CASSFSGGRTDTQYF

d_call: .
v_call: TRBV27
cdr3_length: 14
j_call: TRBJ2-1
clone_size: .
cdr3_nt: TGTGCCAGCTTCGGACTACCGAACTACAATGAGCAGTTCTTC
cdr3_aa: CASFGLPNYNEQFF

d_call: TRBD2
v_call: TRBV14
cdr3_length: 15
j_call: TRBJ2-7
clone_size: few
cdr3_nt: TGTGCCAGCAGCCATGGACTAGCGGGGAAAGGCGAGCAGTACTTC
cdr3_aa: CASSHGLAGKGEQYF

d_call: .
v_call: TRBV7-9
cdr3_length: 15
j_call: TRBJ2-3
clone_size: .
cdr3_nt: TGTGCCAGCAGCCAGAGGCCGGTAGGCACAGATACGCAGTATTTT
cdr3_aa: CASSQRPVGTDTQYF

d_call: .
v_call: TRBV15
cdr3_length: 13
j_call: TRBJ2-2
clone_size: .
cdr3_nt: TGTGCCACCAGCAGAGATCTTTACGGGGAGCTGTTTTTT
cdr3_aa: CATSRDLYGELFF

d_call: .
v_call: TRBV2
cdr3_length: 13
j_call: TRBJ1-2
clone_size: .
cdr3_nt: TGTGCCAGCAGTGCGGAGCTTGGAGGAGGCTACACCTTC
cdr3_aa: CASSAELGGGYTF

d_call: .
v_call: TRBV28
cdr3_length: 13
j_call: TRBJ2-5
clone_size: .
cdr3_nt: TGTGCCAGCAGTTTGGAACAGGGTGAGGACCAGTACTTC
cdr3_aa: CASSLEQGEDQYF

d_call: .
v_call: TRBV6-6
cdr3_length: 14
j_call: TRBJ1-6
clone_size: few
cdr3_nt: TGTGCCAGCAGGGAAGAGGGTGAGAATTCACCCCTCCACTTT
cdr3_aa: CASREEGENSPLHF

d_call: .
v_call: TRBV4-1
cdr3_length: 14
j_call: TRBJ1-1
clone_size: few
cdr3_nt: TGCGCCAGCAGCCTCCAACCCCAGGACACTGAAGCTTTCTTT
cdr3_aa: CASSLQPQDTEAFF

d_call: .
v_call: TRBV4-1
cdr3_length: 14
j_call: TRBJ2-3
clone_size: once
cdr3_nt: TGCGCCAGCAGCCAAGAAGCCAGCACAGATACGCAGTATTTT
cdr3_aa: CASSQEASTDTQYF

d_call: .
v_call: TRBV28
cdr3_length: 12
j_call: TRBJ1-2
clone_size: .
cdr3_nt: TGTGCCAGCAGTTTCGGGGAAGGTGGCTACACCTTC
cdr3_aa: CASSFGEGGYTF

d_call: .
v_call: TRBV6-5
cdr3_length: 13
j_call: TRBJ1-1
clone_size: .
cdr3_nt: TGTGCCAGCAGTTATTATGTCGGCAGGGAAGCTTTCTTT
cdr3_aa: CASSYYVGREAFF

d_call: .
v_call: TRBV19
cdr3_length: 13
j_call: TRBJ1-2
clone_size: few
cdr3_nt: TGTGCCAGTACTCCGGCGGCGGACTATGGCTACACCTTC
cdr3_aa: CASTPAADYGYTF

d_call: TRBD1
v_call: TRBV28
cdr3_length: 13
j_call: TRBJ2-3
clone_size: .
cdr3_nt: TGTGCCAGCAGAGGGACAGGAATAGATACGCAGTATTTT
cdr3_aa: CASRGTGIDTQYF

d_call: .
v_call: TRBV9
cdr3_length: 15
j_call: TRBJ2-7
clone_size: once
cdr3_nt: TGTGCCAGCAGCGCTCGACAGGTCAGCTCGGACGAGCAGTACTTC
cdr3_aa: CASSARQVSSDEQYF

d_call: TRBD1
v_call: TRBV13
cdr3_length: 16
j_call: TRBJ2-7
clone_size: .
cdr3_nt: TGTGCCAGCAGCTTAGGAGGGGGACAGGGGGGGTACGAGCAGTACTTC
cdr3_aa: CASSLGGGQGGYEQYF

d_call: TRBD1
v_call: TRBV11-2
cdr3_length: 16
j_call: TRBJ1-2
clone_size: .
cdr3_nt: TGTGCCAGCAGCTCCTCCGGGACAGGGGGAATCTATGGCTACACCTTC
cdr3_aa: CASSSSGTGGIYGYTF

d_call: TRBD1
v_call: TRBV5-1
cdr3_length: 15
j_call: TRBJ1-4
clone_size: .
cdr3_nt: TGCGCCAGCAGCAGCCAAGGGACAGGGGATGAAAAACTGTTTTTT
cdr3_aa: CASSSQGTGDEKLFF

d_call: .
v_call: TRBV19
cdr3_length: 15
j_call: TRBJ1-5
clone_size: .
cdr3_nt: TGTGCCAGTACCCTAGGGGGACGGAATAATCAGCCCCAGCATTTT
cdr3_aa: CASTLGGRNNQPQHF

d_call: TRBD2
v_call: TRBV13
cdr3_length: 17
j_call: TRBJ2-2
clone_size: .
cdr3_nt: TGTGCCAGCAGCACCCGGGGGGGGACACGTTTCGCCGGGGAGCTGTTTTTT
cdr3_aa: CASSTRGGTRFAGELFF

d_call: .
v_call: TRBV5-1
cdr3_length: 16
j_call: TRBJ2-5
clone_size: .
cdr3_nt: TGCGCCAGCAGCTACGGAGGTACGTCGTACCAAGAGACCCAGTACTTC
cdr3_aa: CASSYGGTSYQETQYF

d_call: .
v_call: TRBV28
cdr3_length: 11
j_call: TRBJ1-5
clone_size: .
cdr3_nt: TGTGCCAGCAGTGACAGGAGTCCCCAGCATTTT
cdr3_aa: CASSDRSPQHF

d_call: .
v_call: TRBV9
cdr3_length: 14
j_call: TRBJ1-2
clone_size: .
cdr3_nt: TGTGCCAGCAGCGTAGATAGGCGGGCATATGGCTACACCTTC
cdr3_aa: CASSVDRRAYGYTF

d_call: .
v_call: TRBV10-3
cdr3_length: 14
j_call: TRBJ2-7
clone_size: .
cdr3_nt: TGTGCCATCAGTGAGGTCCCCCCCAGGGGCGAGCAGTACTTC
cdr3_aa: CAISEVPPRGEQYF

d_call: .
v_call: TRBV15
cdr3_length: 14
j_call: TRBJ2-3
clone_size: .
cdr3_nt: TGTGCCACCAGCAGAGCAGGTAGTACAGATACGCAGTATTTT
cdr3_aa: CATSRAGSTDTQYF

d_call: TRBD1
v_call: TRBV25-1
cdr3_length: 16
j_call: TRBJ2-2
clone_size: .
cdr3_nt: TGTGCCAGTAGTTCCCCCGGGACAGGGGGGACCGGGGAGCTGTTTTTT
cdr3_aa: CASSSPGTGGTGELFF

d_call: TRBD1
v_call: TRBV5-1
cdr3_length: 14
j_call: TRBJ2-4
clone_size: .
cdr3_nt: TGCGCCAGCAGCCCGTCCGGGACAGAAAACATTCAGTACTTC
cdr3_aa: CASSPSGTENIQYF

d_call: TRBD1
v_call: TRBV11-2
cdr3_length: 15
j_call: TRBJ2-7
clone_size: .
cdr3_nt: TGTGCCAGCAGCAGGGGGCCGGGACCAACCTACGAGCAGTACTTC
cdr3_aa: CASSRGPGPTYEQYF

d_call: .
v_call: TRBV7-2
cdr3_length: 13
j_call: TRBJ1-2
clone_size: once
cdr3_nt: TGTGCCAGCAGCTTTCCTGGGGCAGGTGGCTACACCTTC
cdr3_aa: CASSFPGAGGYTF

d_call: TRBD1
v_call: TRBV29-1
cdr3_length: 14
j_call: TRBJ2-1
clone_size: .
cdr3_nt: TGCAGCACAAATACAGGGGGGTCCTACAATGAGCAGTTCTTC
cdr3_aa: CSTNTGGSYNEQFF

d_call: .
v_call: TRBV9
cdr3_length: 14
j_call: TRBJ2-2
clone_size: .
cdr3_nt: TGTGCCAGCAGCCCCCTTCGGTACACCGGGGAGCTGTTTTTT
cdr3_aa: CASSPLRYTGELFF

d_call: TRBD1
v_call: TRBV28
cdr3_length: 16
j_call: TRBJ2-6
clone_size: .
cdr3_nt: TGTGCCAGCAGGACAGGGCTATTCTCTGGGGCCAACGTCCTGACTTTC
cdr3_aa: CASRTGLFSGANVLTF

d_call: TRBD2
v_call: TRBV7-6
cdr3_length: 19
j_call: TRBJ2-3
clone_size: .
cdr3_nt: TGTGCCAGCAGCTTAAACCCCCCCCTTGCGGGGGGGACCACAGATACGCAGTATTTT
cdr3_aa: CASSLNPPLAGGTTDTQYF

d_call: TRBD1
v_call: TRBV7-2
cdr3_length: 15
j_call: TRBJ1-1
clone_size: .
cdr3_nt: TGTGCCAGCAGCGCGGACAGGGACTTGACCACTGAAGCTTTCTTT
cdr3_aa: CASSADRDLTTEAFF

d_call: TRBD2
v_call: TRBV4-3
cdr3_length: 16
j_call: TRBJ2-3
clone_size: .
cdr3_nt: TGCGCCAGCAGCCAAGTGGGCGGGGGGCGGTTAGATACGCAGTATTTT
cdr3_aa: CASSQVGGGRLDTQYF

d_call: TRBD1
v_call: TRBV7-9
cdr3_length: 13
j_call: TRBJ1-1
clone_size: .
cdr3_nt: TGTGCCAGCAGCCCCAGGGGGGACGCTGAAGCTTTCTTT
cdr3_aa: CASSPRGDAEAFF

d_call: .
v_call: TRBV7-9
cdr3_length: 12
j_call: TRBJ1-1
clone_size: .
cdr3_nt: TGTGCCAGCAGCCCTGTACCCAGGGGAGCTTTCTTT
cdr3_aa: CASSPVPRGAFF

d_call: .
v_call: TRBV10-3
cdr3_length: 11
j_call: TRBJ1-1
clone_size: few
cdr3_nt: TGTGCCATCAGTAGGAGCACTGAAGCTTTCTTT
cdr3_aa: CAISRSTEAFF

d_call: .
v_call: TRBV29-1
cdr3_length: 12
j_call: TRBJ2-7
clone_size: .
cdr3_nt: TGCAGCGTTGGCGGCAGGGGCTACGAGCAGTACTTC
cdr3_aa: CSVGGRGYEQYF

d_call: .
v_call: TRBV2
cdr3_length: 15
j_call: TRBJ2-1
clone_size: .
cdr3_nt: TGTGCCAGCACTCCGCTCACTAGTTCCTACAATGAGCAGTTCTTC
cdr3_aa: CASTPLTSSYNEQFF

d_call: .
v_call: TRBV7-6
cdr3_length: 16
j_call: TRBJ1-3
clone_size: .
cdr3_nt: TGTGCCAGCAGCTTAGCTGGGGCAGGGACTGGAAACACCATATATTTT
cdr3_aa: CASSLAGAGTGNTIYF

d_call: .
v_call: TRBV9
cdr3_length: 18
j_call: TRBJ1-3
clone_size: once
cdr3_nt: TGTGCCAGCAGCCCGCACCGGGACACCCCAGGACCTGGAAACACCATATATTTT
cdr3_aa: CASSPHRDTPGPGNTIYF

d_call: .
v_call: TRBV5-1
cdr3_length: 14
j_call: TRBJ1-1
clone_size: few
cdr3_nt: TGCGCCAGCAGCTTAGACTATCAGAACACTGAAGCTTTCTTT
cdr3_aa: CASSLDYQNTEAFF

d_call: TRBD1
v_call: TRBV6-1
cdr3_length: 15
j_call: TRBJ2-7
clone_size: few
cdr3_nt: TGTGCCAGCAGTGAAGTTGAGACAGGGAGATACGAGCAGTACTTC
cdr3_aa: CASSEVETGRYEQYF

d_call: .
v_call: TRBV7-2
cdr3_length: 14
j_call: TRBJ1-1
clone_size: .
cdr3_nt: TGTGCCAGCAGCTCTTCTGGGACTCCGACTGAAGCTTTCTTT
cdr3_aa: CASSSSGTPTEAFF

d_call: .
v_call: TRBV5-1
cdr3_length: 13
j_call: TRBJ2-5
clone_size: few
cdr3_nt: TGCGCCAGCAGCCCGCGGACAGAAGAGACCCAGTACTTC
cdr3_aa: CASSPRTEETQYF

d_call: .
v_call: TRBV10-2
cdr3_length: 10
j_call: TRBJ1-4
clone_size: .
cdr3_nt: TGCGCCAGCACGGATGAAAAACTGTTTTTT
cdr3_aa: CASTDEKLFF

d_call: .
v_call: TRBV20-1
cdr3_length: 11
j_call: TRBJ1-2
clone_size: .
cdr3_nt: TGCAGTGCTTCCCCGGGAAAAGGCTACACCTTC
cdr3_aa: CSASPGKGYTF

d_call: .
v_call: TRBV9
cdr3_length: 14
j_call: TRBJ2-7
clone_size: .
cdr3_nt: TGTGCCAGCAGCCTGGACTCCAGCCCCTACGAGCAGTACTTC
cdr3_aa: CASSLDSSPYEQYF